The next 8 T cell receptor beta chains were all read from a single sample in a study of T-cell reconstitution after alpha-beta-depleted transplantation in children. The library targeted TCRbeta and was prepared with unique molecular identifiers. TCRdb analysed the PCR reads with MiXCR anew, one entry per CDR3 protein. This sample has 190,000 or so distinct CDR3 sequences, with around 7% found just once. Sequencing was performed on PBMCs from the stem cell graft donor, taken from the stem cell graft. These receptors were taken from a human donor who donated a stem cell graft to a child with Wiskott-Aldrich syndrome.

This clonotype was recorded many times. The rearrangement links TRBV7-8 to TRBJ1-1; D is unresolved. The germline gives CDR1 SGHVS, CDR2 FQNEAQ. This CDR3 spans 15 amino acids. Trimming took 0 bases from V and 0 from J, leaving 8 bases between them. CDR3 loop: CASSLARGMNTEAFF. CDR3 in DNA: TGTGCCAGCAGCTTAGCACGAGGGATGAACACTGAAGCTTTCTTT.

This clonotype was recorded at least ten times. This chain joins TRBV29-1 and TRBJ2-4, with a tentative D call TRBD1 (6 bases). Germline loops: CDR1 SQVTM, CDR2 ANQGSEA. The CDR3 is 11 residues long. Trimming cost V 3 bases and J 11 bases, with 11 bases left between them. The CDR3 sequence: CSVEWDTFQYF. As DNA, the CDR3 is TGCAGCGTTGAGTGGGACACCTTTCAGTACTTC.

This clonotype was picked up one time. The chain carries TRBV18 and TRBJ1-1, with no clear D. The CDR3 extends over 12 amino acids. V was clipped by 0 bases and J by 8 bases, with 7 bases between them. The germline V gene has CDR1 KGHSH and CDR2 LQKENI. CDR3 sequence: CASSPPSGEAFF. The CDR3 nucleotides are TGTGCCAGCTCACCACCATCGGGGGAAGCTTTCTTT.

The chain combines TRBV20-1 with TRBJ2-3, with D unresolved. V was pared by 2 bases and J by 0 bases, with 12 bases between. This CDR3 spans 15 amino acids. Germline V lookup: CDR1 DFQATT, CDR2 SNEGSKA (reference sequence). CDR3 sequence: CSARQRRTSTDTQYF. CDR3 DNA sequence: TGCAGTGCTAGACAACGGAGAACTAGCACAGATACGCAGTATTTT.

This clonotype was seen many times. The rearrangement links TRBV12-3 or TRBV12-4 to TRBJ1-1; D gene ambiguous. The CDR3 is made up of 13 amino acids. The germline V and J ends were trimmed by 2 bases and 7 bases, with 11 bases remaining between them. The DNA of the CDR3 is TGTGCCAGCAGTTTATCCCAGACCGTTGAAGCTTTCTTT. Its protein product is CASSLSQTVEAFF.

Turning to this clonotype: One base away lies a much larger clone, so this may be a sequencing read error. This rearrangement joins TRBV12-3 or TRBV12-4 to TRBJ1-1; 9 bases align to TRBD1. The CDR3 is made up of 14 amino acids. The CDR3 DNA reads as TGTACCAGCAGTTTACAGGGGGCGGACACTGAAGCTTTCTTT. It encodes CTSSLQGADTEAFF.

The chain joins TRBV20-1 to TRBJ2-7; 10 nucleotides match TRBD1. Germline V gene lookup returns CDR1 DFQATT and CDR2 SNEGSKA (reference sequence). With 0 bases clipped from V and 5 bases from J, the junction kept 10 bases outside the gene matches. The CDR3 totals 16 residues. The CDR3: CSARELGQGVYHEQYF. The CDR3 bases are TGCAGTGCTAGAGAGTTAGGACAGGGGGTCTACCACGAGCAGTACTTC.

This clonotype was counted at least ten times. The rearrangement joins TRBV20-1 to TRBJ1-1, with 8 positions matching TRBD1. From germline, CDR1 is DFQATT and CDR2 SNEGSKA (reference sequence). CDR3 length equals 15 residues. Unmatched junction bases numbered 6, after V lost 0 bases and J lost 3 bases. The DNA for the CDR3 is TGCAGTGCTAGAGACCGCAGACAGGGGTACACTGAAGCTTTCTTT. Its translation: CSARDRRQGYTEAFF.